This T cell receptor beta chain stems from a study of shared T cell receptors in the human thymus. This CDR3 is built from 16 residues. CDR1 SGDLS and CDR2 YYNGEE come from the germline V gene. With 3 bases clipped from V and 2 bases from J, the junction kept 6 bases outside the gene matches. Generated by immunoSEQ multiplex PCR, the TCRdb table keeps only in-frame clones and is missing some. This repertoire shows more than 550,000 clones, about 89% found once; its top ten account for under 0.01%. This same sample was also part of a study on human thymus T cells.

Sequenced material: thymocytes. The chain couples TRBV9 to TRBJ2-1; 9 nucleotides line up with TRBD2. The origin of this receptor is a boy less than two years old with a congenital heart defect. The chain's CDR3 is CASSGSGGLAYNEQFF. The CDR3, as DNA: TGTGCCAGCAGCGGTAGCGGGGGCCTTGCCTACAATGAGCAGTTCTTC.